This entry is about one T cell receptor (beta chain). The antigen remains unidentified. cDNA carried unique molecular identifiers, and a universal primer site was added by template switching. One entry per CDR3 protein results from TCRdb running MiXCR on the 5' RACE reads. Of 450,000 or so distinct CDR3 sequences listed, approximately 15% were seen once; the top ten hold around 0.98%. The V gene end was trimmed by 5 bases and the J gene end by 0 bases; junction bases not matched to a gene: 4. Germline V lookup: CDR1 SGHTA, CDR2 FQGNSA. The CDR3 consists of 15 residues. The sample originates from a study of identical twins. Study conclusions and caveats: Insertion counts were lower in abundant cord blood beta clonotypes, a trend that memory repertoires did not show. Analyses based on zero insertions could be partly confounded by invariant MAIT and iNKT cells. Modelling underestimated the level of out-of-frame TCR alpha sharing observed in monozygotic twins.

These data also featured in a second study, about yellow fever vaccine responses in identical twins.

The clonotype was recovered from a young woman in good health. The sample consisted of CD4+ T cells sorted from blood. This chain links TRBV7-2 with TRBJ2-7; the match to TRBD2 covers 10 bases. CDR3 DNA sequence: TGTGCCAGCAGCAATAGCGGGGGGCGCTCCTACGAGCAGTACTTC. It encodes CASSNSGGRSYEQYF.